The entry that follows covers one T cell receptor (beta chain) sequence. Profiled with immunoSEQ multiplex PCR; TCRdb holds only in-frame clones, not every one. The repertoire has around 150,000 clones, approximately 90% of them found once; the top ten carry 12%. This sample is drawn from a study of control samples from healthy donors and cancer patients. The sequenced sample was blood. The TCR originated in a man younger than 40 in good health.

The chain's CDR3 is CAISGGGGNTDTQYF. CDR3 DNA: TGTGCCATCAGTGGTGGGGGAGGTAACACAGATACGCAGTATTTT. J is TRBJ2-3 and V is TRBV10-3; D may be TRBD2 (6 bases). The CDR3 is 15 amino acids. Germline CDR1 reads ENHRY; CDR2 reads SYGVKD. Between the trimmed V and J ends, which lost 4 bases and 2 bases, there was a span of 13 bases.